This T cell receptor beta chain derives from a study of control samples from healthy donors and cancer patients. In germline, CDR1 is SGHRS, CDR2 YFSETQ. With 0 bases removed from V and 0 bases from J, the gap between germline ends came to 9 bases. This CDR3 region has 15 residues. Generated by immunoSEQ multiplex PCR, the TCRdb table keeps only in-frame clones and is missing some. The sample has around 110,000 clones; more than 85% are singletons. The material sequenced was blood. This sequence was found in a man aged 25 to 40 in good health. The chain recombines TRBV5-1 with TRBJ1-2, with D possibly matching TRBD1 (6 bases). The CDR3 DNA reads as TGCGCCAGCAGCTTGGCCGGACAGACTAACTATGGCTACACCTTC. Protein sequence: CASSLAGQTNYGYTF.